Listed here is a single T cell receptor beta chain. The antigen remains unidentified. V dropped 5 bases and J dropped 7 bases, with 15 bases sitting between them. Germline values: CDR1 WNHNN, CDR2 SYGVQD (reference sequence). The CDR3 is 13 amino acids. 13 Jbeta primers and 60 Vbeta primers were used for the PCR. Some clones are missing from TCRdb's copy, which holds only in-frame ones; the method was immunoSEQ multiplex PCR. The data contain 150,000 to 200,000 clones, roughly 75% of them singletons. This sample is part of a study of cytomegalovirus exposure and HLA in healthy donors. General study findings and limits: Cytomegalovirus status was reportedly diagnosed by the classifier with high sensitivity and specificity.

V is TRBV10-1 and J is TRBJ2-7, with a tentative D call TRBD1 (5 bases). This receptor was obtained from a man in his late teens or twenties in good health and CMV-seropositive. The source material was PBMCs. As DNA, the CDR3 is TGCGCCAGCAGTCAGGGTCGAGAGAGGGAGCAGTACTTC. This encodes CASSQGREREQYF.